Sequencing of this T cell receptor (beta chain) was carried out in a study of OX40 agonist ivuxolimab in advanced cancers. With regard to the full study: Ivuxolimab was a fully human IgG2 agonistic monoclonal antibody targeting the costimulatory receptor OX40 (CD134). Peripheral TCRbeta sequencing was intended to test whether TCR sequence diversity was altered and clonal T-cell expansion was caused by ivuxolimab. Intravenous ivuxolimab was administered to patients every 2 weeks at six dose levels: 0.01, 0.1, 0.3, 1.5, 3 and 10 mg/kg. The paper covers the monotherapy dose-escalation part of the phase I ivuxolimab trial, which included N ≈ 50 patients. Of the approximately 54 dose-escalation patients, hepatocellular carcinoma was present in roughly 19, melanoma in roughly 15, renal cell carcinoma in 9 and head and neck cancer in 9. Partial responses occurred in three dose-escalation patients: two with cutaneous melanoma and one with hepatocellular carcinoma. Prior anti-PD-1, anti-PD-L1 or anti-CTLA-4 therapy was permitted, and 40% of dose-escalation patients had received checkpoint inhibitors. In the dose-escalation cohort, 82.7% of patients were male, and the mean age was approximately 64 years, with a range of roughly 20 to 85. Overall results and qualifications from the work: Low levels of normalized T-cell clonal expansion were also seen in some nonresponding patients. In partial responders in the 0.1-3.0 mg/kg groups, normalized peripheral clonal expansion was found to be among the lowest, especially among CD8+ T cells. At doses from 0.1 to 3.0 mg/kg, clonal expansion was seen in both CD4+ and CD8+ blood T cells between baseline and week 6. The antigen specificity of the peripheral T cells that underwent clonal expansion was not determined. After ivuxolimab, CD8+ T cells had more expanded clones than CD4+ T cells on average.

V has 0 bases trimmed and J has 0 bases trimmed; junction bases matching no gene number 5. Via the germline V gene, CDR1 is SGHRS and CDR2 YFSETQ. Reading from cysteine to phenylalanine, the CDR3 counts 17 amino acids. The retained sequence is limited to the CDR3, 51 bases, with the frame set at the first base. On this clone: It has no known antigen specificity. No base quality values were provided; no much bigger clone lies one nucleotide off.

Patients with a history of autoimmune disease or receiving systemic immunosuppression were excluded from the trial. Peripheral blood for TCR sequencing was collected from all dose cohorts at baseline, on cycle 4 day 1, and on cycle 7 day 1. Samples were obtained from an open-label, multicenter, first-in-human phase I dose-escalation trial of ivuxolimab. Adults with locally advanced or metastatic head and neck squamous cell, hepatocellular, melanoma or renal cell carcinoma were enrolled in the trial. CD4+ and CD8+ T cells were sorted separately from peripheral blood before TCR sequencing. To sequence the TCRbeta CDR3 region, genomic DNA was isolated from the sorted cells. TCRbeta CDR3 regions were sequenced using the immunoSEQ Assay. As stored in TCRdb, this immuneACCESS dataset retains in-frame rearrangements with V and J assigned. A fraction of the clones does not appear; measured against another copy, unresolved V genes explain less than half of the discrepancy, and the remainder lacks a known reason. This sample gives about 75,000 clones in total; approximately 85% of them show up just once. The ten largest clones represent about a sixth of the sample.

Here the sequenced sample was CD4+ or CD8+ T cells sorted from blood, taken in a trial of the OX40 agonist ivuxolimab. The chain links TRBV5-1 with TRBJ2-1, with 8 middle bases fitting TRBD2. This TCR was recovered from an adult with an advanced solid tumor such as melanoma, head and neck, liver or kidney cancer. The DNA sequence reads TGCGCCAGCAGCTTGGAGGCTAGCGGGTACTCCTACAATGAGCAGTTCTTC. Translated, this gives CASSLEASGYSYNEQFF.